These 20 T cell receptor beta chains share one sample of origin, sequenced in a study of monozygotic twins with inflammatory bowel disease. No DNA is given; TCRdb re-called the 5' RACE reads and lists each CDR3 protein once. The sample table includes around 450,000 distinct CDR3 sequences. The sequenced sample consisted of blood. These receptors all come from a human donor with ulcerative colitis or Crohn's disease, or a healthy co-twin of an affected twin (not recorded which).

This chain joins TRBV5-1 and TRBJ2-7; TCRdb returns TRBD2, unconfirmable since there is no DNA. Per the germline V gene, CDR1 is SGHRS and CDR2 is YFSETQ. This CDR3 contains 16 residues. CDR3 sequence reads: CASSLEGGVAGGEQYF.

The chain employs TRBV20-1 and TRBJ2-7. CDR3 size: 13 residues. Per germline, CDR1 DFQATT and CDR2 SNEGSKA (reference sequence). The CDR3 here is CSVDGVDAYEQYF.

The V and J genes are TRBV5-1 and TRBJ2-1. The CDR3 loop spans 13 amino acids. Germline V CDR1 and CDR2: SGHRS, YFSETQ. CDR3 residues: CASRLGNYNEQFF.

This rearrangement joins TRBV4-1 to TRBJ2-1. This CDR3 has 16 amino acids. CDR1 and CDR2 (germline): MGHRA, YSYEKL. The CDR3 is CASSQGSPYVENEQFF.

The J gene is TRBJ1-1, the V gene TRBV7-2. The CDR3 spans 15 residues. Germline-derived CDR1 and CDR2 are SGHTA and FQGNSA. The CDR3 spells CASSLDGVLGTEAFF.

This sequence joins TRBV7-9 and TRBJ2-1; TCRdb names TRBD1, which stays unverified in the absence of DNA. The CDR3 totals 15 residues. CDR1 and CDR2 from the germline V gene are SEHNR and FQNEAQ (reference sequence). The chain's CDR3 is CASTLPGTRYNEQFF.

The rearrangement uses TRBV28 and TRBJ1-2; TCRdb's assignment of TRBD1 cannot be checked, as there is no DNA. This CDR3 is 13 amino acids long. Germline CDR1 MDHEN, CDR2 SYDVKM. CDR3 sequence reads: CASSSPGVGGYTF.

V is TRBV12-3 or TRBV12-4 and J is TRBJ2-7; TCRdb gives TRBD1 as the D gene, but with no DNA this cannot be confirmed. CDR3 length: 14 residues. CDR3 region: CASSFLGGAYEQYF.

CDR3 amino acids: CASDAGTSGRSSYNEQFF. The V and J genes are TRBV5-1 and TRBJ2-1; there is no DNA to check the TCRdb D call of TRBD2. CDR1 and CDR2 (germline): SGHRS, YFSETQ. The CDR3 is 18 amino acids.

The gene calls are TRBV7-2 and TRBJ1-1. Germline V gene lookup returns CDR1 SGHTA and CDR2 FQGNSA. There are 14 residues in the CDR3. This chain's CDR3 is CASTLGTQNTEAFF.

The V gene is TRBV20-1, the J gene TRBJ2-7; lacking DNA, the TRBD1 call made by TCRdb goes unchecked. Germline V CDR1 and CDR2: DFQATT, SNEGSKA (reference sequence). The CDR3 totals 15 residues. The CDR3 loop reads CSAERGGTASYEQYF.

The chain couples TRBV4-1 to TRBJ2-7; TCRdb lists TRBD2, though no DNA is available to test this call. The CDR3 is 14 residues long. CDR1 and CDR2 (germline): MGHRA, YSYEKL. The CDR3 region is CASSQAGLHYEQYF.

This chain connects TRBV25-1 to TRBJ2-1; there is no DNA to check the TCRdb D call of TRBD1. Germline V lookup: CDR1 MGHDK, CDR2 SYGVNS. CDR3 length equals 15 residues. This CDR3 is CASSRGDGAYNEQFF.

V usage is TRBV3-1 and J usage is TRBJ1-6; TCRdb indicates TRBD1, and absent DNA this call remains unverified. CDR3 length: 15 amino acids. Germline V gene data show CDR1 as LGHDT and CDR2 as YNNKEL (reference sequence). The CDR3 region is CASSQASTGNSPLHF.

The gene calls are TRBV28 and TRBJ2-3; TCRdb calls TRBD2, which cannot be checked without DNA. The CDR3 has 15 residues. The germline gives CDR1 MDHEN, CDR2 SYDVKM. The CDR3 region is CASNPPDLLSDTQYF.

This chain connects TRBV11-2 to TRBJ1-6; TCRdb indicates TRBD1, and absent DNA this call remains unverified. The CDR3 runs 17 residues. The V gene's germline CDR1 is SGHAT and CDR2 FQNNGV. CDR3 sequence reads: CASSLARTGAYNSPLHF.

The chain combines TRBV29-1 with TRBJ1-2; TCRdb's D call of TRBD1 is untestable without DNA. CDR3 size: 11 residues. CDR1 SQVTM and CDR2 ANQGSEA come from the germline V gene. CDR3 loop: CSGVGDDGYTF.

The chain joins TRBV7-2 to TRBJ2-1; without DNA, the TCRdb call of TRBD2 cannot be checked. This CDR3 contains 14 residues. CDR1 and CDR2 (germline): SGHTA, FQGNSA. CDR3 residues: CASSLREGRNEQFF.

The rearrangement uses TRBV5-1 and TRBJ1-2; checking the TCRdb D call of TRBD1 is not possible without DNA. Looked up from germline, CDR1 is SGHRS and CDR2 is YFSETQ. The CDR3 length is 14 residues. CDR3 amino acids: CASSILQGRGGYTF.

The chain links TRBV7-8 to TRBJ2-1. Germline CDR1 reads SGHVS; CDR2 reads FQNEAQ. The CDR3 extends over 17 amino acids. CDR3 amino acids: CASSFFIGPSSYNEQFF.